This TCR beta chain was sequenced in a study of Tregs in tolerant kidney transplant recipients. The nonmyeloablative bone marrow transplants came from related graft donors, with transient mixed chimerism. Thawed PBMCs were FACS-sorted into unstimulated CD4+CD25+CD127- regulatory T cells, CD4+CD25- non-regulatory cells, CD4 and CD8 cells. The CDR3 extends over 14 amino acids. After removal of 6 bases from V and 9 bases from J, the junction contained 5 bases not matched to a gene. Germline V gene data show CDR1 as KGHSH and CDR2 as LQKENI. About this clone: Its antigen is currently unknown.

Clones were sequenced by immunoSEQ multiplex PCR, and TCRdb holds only the in-frame ones, with some missing. The sample consists of approximately 60,000 clones, about 87% of them appearing once. Study-wide points: The most relevant donor-specific Treg TCRbeta repertoire apparently came from expansion with activated donor B cells. Validation in larger populations is needed because few patients were studied. Antigen-driven expansion was suggested because donor-specific Tregs expanded more than all Tregs in tolerant patients.

The receptor was derived from a human patient who received a combined kidney and bone marrow transplant. Some T cells may trace back to the graft donor. The V call is TRBV18, the J call TRBJ1-6; TRBD1 aligns across 10 bases. The sample consisted of CD4+ T cells from blood (PBMCs), taken 6 months after the transplant. In nucleotides, the CDR3 is TGTGCCAGCTCGCCGGGACAGGGGCCTTCACCCCTCCACTTT. As protein: CASSPGQGPSPLHF. The full variable domain, in which reference TRBV18 and TRBJ1-6 provide the parts outside the CDR3, is NAGVMQNPRHLVRRRGQEARLRCSPMKGHSHVYWYRQLPEEGLKFMVYLQKENIIDESGMPKERFSAEFPKEGPSILRIQQVVRGDSAAYFCASSPGQGPSPLHFGNGTRLTVT.